This TCR beta chain was profiled in a study of brain T cells in children with intractable seizures (dated by TCRdb to about 2021). In the study overall: As a first screen for immune gene transcripts, resected brain tissue from about 53 pediatric epilepsy surgery cases was run on a NanoString immunology panel. Of the approximately 12 selected surgery cases, pre-surgery blood was also sequenced for eight, so four had brain tissue only.

What the study reported, not specific to this receptor: Viral specificity was inferred only from CDR3 sequence similarity, and patients' HCMV serostatus was unknown. Because sequencing depth was different between pre-surgery and post-surgery blood, clones absent from the pre-surgery sample may reflect undersampling.

The immunoSEQ assay was applied to genomic DNA to generate the TCR beta chain sequences. The original pipeline was this. CDR3 sequences that did not begin with the conserved framework cysteine at position 104 were removed by hand. Clonality was calculated as one minus the normalized Shannon's Diversity Index, with values ranging from 0 (maximal diversity) to 1 (oligoclonal). Chi-squared comparison-of-proportions tests assessed whether the same CDR3 differed in frequency between samples, such as brain versus blood. Public clonotypes were found through immuneACCESS searches, while the VDJdb browser was used to judge similarity to known antiviral clonotypes. TCRdb obtained this table from immuneACCESS and retained in-frame rearrangements with V and J assigned. These tables miss some clones; where compared with another copy, unresolved V genes account for less than half of the shortfall, and the remainder is unexplained. V and J calls plus clone size are reproduced from that table; the DNA served to infer D and trimming. In all, the sample holds 80,000 or so clones, and around 91% of those were seen once. The top ten clones comprise 24% of the sample.

What the time point label conveys for this sample: resected brain tissue, or blood drawn just prior to surgery. The surgery cases with the highest brain T cell transcript signatures were chosen for TCR beta chain sequencing of brain tissue, and also of blood when blood was available. Prior to surgery, the patients had been treated with at least one anti-epileptic drug. TCR-sequenced patients were children with drug-resistant epilepsy due to tuberous sclerosis complex, focal cortical dysplasia, Rasmussen encephalitis or hemimegalencephaly. Blood samples were drawn just before the epilepsy surgery. The Monarch genomic DNA purification kit was used to extract bulk genomic DNA from unsorted brain tissue and from whole blood. Reading the germline V gene gives CDR1 SGDLS and CDR2 YYNGEE. Trimming leaves V shorter by 0 bases and J shorter by 3 bases, with the junction holding 12 bases beyond the gene matches. The CDR3 sequence holds 19 residues, the cysteine and phenylalanine included. CDR3 DNA is the only sequence kept; it has 57 bases, read in frame from the first base.

A note on this clone: Its antigen remains undetermined. Nothing much larger sits one base from this clone, and base qualities are not available.

This TCR was recovered from a girl aged 2-9 years with Rasmussen encephalitis and intractable seizures. The rearrangement combines TRBV9 with TRBJ2-2; 9 bases in between match TRBD2. The starting material was peripheral blood, obtained at surgery. The CDR3 is CASSVALVWTSVDTGELFF. At the DNA level, the sequence is TGTGCCAGCAGCGTAGCCCTCGTGTGGACTAGCGTCGACACCGGGGAGCTGTTTTTT.